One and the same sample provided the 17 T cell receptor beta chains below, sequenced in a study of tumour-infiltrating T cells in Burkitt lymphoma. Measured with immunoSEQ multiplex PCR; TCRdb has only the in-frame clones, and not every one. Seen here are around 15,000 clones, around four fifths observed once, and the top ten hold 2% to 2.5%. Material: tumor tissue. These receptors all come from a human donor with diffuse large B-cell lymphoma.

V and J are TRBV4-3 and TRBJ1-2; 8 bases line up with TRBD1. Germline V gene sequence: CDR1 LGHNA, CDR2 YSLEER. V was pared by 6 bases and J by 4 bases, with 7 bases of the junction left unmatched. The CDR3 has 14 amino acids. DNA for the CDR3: TGCGCCAGCAGTGCGGGACAGGTCCGCTATGGCTACACCTTC. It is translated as CASSAGQVRYGYTF.

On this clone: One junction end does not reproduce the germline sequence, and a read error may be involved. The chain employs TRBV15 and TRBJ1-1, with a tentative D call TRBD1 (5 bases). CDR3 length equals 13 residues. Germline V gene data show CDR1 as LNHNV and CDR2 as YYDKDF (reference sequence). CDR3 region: CATSPDRTGEVFF. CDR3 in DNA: TGTGCCACCAGCCCAGATCGGACGGGGGAAGTTTTCTTT.

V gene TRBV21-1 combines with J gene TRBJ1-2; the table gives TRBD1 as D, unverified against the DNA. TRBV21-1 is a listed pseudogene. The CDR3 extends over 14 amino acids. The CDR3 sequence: CASSNDRANYGYTF. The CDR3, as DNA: TGTGCCAGCAGCAATGACAGAGCTAACTATGGCTACACCTTC.

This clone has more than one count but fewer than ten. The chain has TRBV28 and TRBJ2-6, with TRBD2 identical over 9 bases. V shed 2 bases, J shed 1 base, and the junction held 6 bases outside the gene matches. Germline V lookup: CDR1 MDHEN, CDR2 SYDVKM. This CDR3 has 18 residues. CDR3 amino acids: CASSLSRGRASGANVLTF. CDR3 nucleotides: TGTGCCAGCAGTTTAAGTCGCGGGAGGGCGTCTGGGGCCAACGTCCTGACTTTC.

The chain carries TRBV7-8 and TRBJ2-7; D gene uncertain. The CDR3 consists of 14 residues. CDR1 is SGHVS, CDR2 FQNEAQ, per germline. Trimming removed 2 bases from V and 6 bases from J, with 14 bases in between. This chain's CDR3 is CASSLRLYKSEQYF. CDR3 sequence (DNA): TGTGCCAGCAGCTTAAGGCTCTATAAGAGCGAGCAGTACTTC.

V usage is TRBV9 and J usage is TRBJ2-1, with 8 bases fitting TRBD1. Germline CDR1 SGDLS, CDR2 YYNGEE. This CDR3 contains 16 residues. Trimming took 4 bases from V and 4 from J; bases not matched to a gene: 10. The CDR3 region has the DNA TGTGCCAGCAGCCCATCGGACAGGGTAGGGTACAATGAGCAGTTCTTC. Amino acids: CASSPSDRVGYNEQFF. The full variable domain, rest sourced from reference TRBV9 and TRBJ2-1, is DSGVTQTPKHLITATGQRVTLRCSPRSGDLSVYWYQQSLDQGLQFLIQYYNGEERAKGNILERFSAQQFPDLHSELNLSSLELGDSALYFCASSPSDRVGYNEQFFGPGTRLTVL.

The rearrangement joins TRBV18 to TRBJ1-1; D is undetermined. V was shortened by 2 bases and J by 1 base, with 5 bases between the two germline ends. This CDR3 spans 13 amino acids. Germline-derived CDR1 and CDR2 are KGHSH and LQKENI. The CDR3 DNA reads TGTGCCAGCTCACCATCACAGAACACTGAAGCTTTCTTT. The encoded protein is CASSPSQNTEAFF. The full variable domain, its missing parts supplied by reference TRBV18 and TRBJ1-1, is NAGVMQNPRHLVRRRGQEARLRCSPMKGHSHVYWYRQLPEEGLKFMVYLQKENIIDESGMPKERFSAEFPKEGPSILRIQQVVRGDSAAYFCASSPSQNTEAFFGQGTRLTVV.

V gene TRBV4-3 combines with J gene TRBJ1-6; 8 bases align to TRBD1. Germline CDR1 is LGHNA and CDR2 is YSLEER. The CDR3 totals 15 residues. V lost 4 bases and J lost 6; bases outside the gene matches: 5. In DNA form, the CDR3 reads TGCGCCAGCAGCCCCCAGGGACAGGTTAATTCACCCCTCCACTTT. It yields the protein CASSPQGQVNSPLHF.

The CDR3 loop reads CASSATGRGAYEQYF. The CDR3, as DNA: TGTGCCAGCAGTGCCACAGGGAGGGGGGCCTACGAGCAGTACTTC. V and J are TRBV2 and TRBJ2-7, with D maybe TRBD2 (7 bases). Trimming left V 4 bases short and J 2 bases short, with 15 bases between. Germline CDR1 SNHLY, CDR2 FYNNEI. The CDR3 contains 15 residues.

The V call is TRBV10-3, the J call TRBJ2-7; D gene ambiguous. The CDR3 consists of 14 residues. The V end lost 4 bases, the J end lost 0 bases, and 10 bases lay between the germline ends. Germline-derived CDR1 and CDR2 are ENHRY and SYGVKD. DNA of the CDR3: TGTGCCATCAGTGCACAGCAAAGCTCCTACGAGCAGTACTTC. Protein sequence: CAISAQQSSYEQYF.

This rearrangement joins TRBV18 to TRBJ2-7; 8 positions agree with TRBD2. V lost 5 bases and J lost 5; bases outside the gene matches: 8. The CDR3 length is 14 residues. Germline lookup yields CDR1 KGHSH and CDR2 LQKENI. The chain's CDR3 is CASSTGGVRNEQYF. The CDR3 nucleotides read TGTGCCAGCTCAACGGGGGGGGTTCGCAACGAGCAGTACTTC.

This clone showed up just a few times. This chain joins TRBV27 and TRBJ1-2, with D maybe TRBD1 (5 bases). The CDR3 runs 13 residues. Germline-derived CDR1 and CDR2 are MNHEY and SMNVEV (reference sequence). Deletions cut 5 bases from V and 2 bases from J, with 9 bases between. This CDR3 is CASSPTANYGYTF. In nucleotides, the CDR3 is TGTGCCAGCAGTCCGACAGCCAACTATGGCTACACCTTC.

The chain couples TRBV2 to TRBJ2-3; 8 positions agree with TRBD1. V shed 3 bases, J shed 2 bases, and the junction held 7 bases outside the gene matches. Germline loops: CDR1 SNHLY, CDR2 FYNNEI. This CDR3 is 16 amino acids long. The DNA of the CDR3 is TGTGCCAGCAGTGAGCACACAGGGGGTTCCACAGATACGCAGTATTTT. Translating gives CASSEHTGGSTDTQYF.

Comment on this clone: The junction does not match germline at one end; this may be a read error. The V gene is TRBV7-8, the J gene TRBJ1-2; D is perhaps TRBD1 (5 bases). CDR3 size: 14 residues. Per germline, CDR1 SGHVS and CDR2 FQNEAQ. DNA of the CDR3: TGTGCTAGCACCGATTCGGGGGCTAACTATGGCTACACCTTC. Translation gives CASTDSGANYGYTF.

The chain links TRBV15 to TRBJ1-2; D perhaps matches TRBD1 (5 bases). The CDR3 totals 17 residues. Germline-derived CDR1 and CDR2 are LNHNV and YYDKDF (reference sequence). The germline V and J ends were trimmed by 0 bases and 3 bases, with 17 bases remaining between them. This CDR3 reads CATSRDQGFATYYGYTF. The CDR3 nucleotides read TGTGCCACCAGCAGAGATCAGGGCTTCGCAACCTACTATGGCTACACCTTC.

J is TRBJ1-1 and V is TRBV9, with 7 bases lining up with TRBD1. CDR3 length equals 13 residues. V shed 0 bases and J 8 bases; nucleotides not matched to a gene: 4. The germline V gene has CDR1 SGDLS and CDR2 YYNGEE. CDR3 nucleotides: TGTGCCAGCAGCGTAGTGACAGGGTCAGAAGCTTTCTTT. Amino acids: CASSVVTGSEAFF. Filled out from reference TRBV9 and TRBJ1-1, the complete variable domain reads DSGVTQTPKHLITATGQRVTLRCSPRSGDLSVYWYQQSLDQGLQFLIQYYNGEERAKGNILERFSAQQFPDLHSELNLSSLELGDSALYFCASSVVTGSEAFFGQGTRLTVV.

CDR3 sequence reads: CASSQSDRVSTEAFF. Written as DNA, the CDR3 is TGCGCCAGCAGCCAATCGGACAGGGTGAGCACTGAAGCTTTCTTT. V and J are TRBV4-1 and TRBJ1-1, with 8 bases aligning to TRBD1. CDR3 length: 15 residues. V shed 2 bases and J 4 bases; nucleotides not matched to a gene: 6. CDR1 is MGHRA and CDR2 is YSYEKL in the germline V gene.